The 26 T cell receptor beta chains reported below all come from one sample, sequenced in a study of T-cell reconstitution after alpha-beta-depleted transplantation in children. A library of TCRbeta sequences, prepared with unique molecular identifiers, was generated. TCRdb recomputed calls from the PCR reads with MiXCR, one row per CDR3 protein. The sample lists 500,000 to 750,000 distinct CDR3 sequences; 10% to 15% were seen once. Specimen: PBMCs, mostly from graft donor cells, collected 360 days after TCRalphabeta/CD19-depleted stem cell transplant. All receptors derive from a male patient younger than 18 who had a stem cell transplant for acute myeloid leukemia, so the T cells may come from the graft donor.

Here the CDR3 reads CASSLADRDYGYTF. The CDR3 DNA is TGTGCCAGCAGCTTAGCGGACAGAGACTATGGCTACACCTTC. This sequence joins TRBV7-8 and TRBJ1-2; weak D call: TRBD1 (6 bases). CDR3 length equals 14 residues. Trimming shortened V by 0 bases and J by 3 bases, and 8 bases separated the two germline ends. Germline lookup yields CDR1 SGHVS and CDR2 FQNEAQ.

This clonotype showed up just a few times. This chain uses TRBV5-1 with TRBJ2-1, with no clear D. The germline V gene encodes CDR1 SGHRS and CDR2 YFSETQ. This CDR3 comprises 15 residues. The V end lost 1 base, the J end lost 0 bases, and 8 bases lay between the germline ends. The CDR3 is CASSLPPSSYNEQFF. CDR3 sequence (DNA): TGCGCCAGCAGCTTGCCCCCCAGCTCCTACAATGAGCAGTTCTTC.

This clonotype was detected many times. V gene TRBV6-2 or TRBV6-3 combines with J gene TRBJ1-5; D is uncertain. Germline values: CDR1 MNHEY, CDR2 SVGEGT. The CDR3 runs 16 residues. V dropped 2 bases and J dropped 0 bases, with 11 bases sitting between them. CDR3 bases: TGTGCCAGCAGTTACCCCAGCTCGGTTAGCAATCAGCCCCAGCATTTT. Translation: CASSYPSSVSNQPQHF.

At least ten counts were recorded for this clonotype. This chain links TRBV12-3 or TRBV12-4 with TRBJ2-7; D is perhaps TRBD1 or TRBD2 (6 bases each). Trimming shortened V by 3 bases and J by 2 bases, and 8 bases separated the two germline ends. This CDR3 is 13 amino acids long. CDR3 sequence (DNA): TGTGCCAGCAGTTTGGAGGGGGCCTACGAGCAGTACTTC. This encodes CASSLEGAYEQYF.

Only a few counts were recorded for this clonotype. The chain joins TRBV29-1 to TRBJ1-2; D uncertain. This CDR3 is built from 11 residues. Germline CDR1 and CDR2: SQVTM and ANQGSEA. Trimming pared 8 bases from V and 4 bases from J, leaving 11 bases between. The CDR3 nucleotides are TGCAGCCACCGGATGGGCTATGGCTACACCTTC. It is translated as CSHRMGYGYTF. Based on the CDR3 plus reference TRBV29-1 and TRBJ1-2, the full variable domain is SAVISQKPSRDICQRGTSLTIQCQVDSQVTMMFWYRQQPGQSLTLIATANQGSEATYESGFVIDKFPISRPNLTFSTLTVSNMSPEDSSIYLCSHRMGYGYTFGSGTRLTVV.

The chain uses TRBV12-3 or TRBV12-4 and TRBJ2-1, with 7 bases matching TRBD1. This CDR3 spans 13 amino acids. V shed 5 bases and J 4 bases; nucleotides not matched to a gene: 2. The CDR3 region has the DNA TGTGCCAGCAGTCGGGACAGATACAATGAGCAGTTCTTC. It codes for CASSRDRYNEQFF.

This clonotype has just a few counts. V usage is TRBV5-1 and J usage is TRBJ2-2, with unresolved D. Trimming cost V 7 bases and J 0 bases, with 13 bases left between them. The CDR3 has 15 amino acids. Germline CDR1 SGHRS, CDR2 YFSETQ. CDR3 sequence: CASGTFGSNTGELFF. CDR3 sequence (DNA): TGCGCCAGCGGCACCTTTGGCTCGAACACCGGGGAGCTGTTTTTT. Looking up the rest from reference TRBV5-1 and TRBJ2-2 gives the full variable domain: KAGVTQTPRYLIKTRGQQVTLSCSPISGHRSVSWYQQTPGQGLQFLFEYFSETQRNKGNFPGRFSGRQFSNSRSEMNVSTLELGDSALYLCASGTFGSNTGELFFGEGSRLTVL.

This clonotype was detected many times. The chain recombines TRBV29-1 with TRBJ2-2; TRBD2 agrees at 7 bases. CDR3 length: 14 amino acids. Per the germline V gene, CDR1 is SQVTM and CDR2 is ANQGSEA. The CDR3 DNA reads as TGCAGTGTTACCATAGCGGGTGCCACCGGGGAGCTGTTTTTT. The encoded protein is CSVTIAGATGELFF.

The chain combines TRBV4-2 with TRBJ2-7, with D unresolved. Germline CDR1 is LGHNA and CDR2 is YNFKEQ. Trimming removed 6 bases from V and 7 bases from J, with 10 bases in between. The CDR3 runs to 11 residues. CDR3 coding DNA: TGTGCCAGCAGGGCGAATGAAGAGCAGTACTTC. Protein product: CASRANEEQYF.

The rearrangement links TRBV29-1 to TRBJ2-5; the match to TRBD2 covers 9 bases. Germline V CDR1 and CDR2: SQVTM, ANQGSEA. The CDR3 totals 15 residues. The V segment lost 3 bases and the J segment 5 bases; nucleotides outside the gene matches: 10. CDR3 DNA: TGCAGCGTTGAGTACCGCGGGAGGGCCGGGGAGACCCAGTACTTC. It is translated as CSVEYRGRAGETQYF.

V usage is TRBV28 and J usage is TRBJ2-4; a possible D gene is TRBD2 (5 bases). V was cut by 6 bases and J by 10 bases, with 16 bases left in between. The CDR3 has 13 residues. CDR1 is MDHEN and CDR2 is SYDVKM in the germline V gene. The CDR3 region is CASSSQRGRIQYF. DNA for the CDR3: TGTGCCAGCAGCTCCCAGAGAGGGCGTATTCAGTACTTC.

This chain uses TRBV7-3 with TRBJ1-4; a weak D match, TRBD1 (6 bases). Per germline, CDR1 SGHTA and CDR2 FQGTGA. This CDR3 has 17 residues. V was trimmed by 3 bases and J by 0 bases, leaving 14 bases between them. The CDR3 DNA follows: TGTGCCAGCAGCTTGTGGGGGCCGCCCGCAACTAATGAAAAACTGTTTTTT. It encodes CASSLWGPPATNEKLFF. Looking up the rest from reference TRBV7-3 and TRBJ1-4 gives the full variable domain: GAGVSQTPSNKVTEKGKYVELRCDPISGHTALYWYRQSLGQGPEFLIYFQGTGAADDSGLPNDRFFAVRPEGSVSTLKIQRTERGDSAVYLCASSLWGPPATNEKLFFGSGTQLSVL.

This clonotype was observed a handful of times. This chain uses TRBV6-6 with TRBJ1-2; D unclear. The ends were cut back, 4 bases at V and 6 bases at J, with 3 bases in the middle. This CDR3 has 10 residues. Germline lookup yields CDR1 MNHNY and CDR2 SVGAGI (reference sequence). The CDR3 is CASSSNGYTF. The CDR3 DNA is TGTGCCAGCAGTTCAAATGGCTACACCTTC.

The CDR3 nucleotides are TGCAGCGTTGAGATCGTTGACTCAATTTACGAGCAGTACTTC. Translated, it gives CSVEIVDSIYEQYF. The chain recombines TRBV29-1 with TRBJ2-7, with D uncertain. The CDR3 totals 14 residues. The germline gives CDR1 SQVTM, CDR2 ANQGSEA. The V gene lost 3 bases and the J gene lost 4 bases, with 16 bases spanning the gap.

At least ten counts were recorded for this clonotype. The chain recombines TRBV12-3 or TRBV12-4 with TRBJ2-7, with D perhaps given as TRBD1 or TRBD2 (6 bases each). This CDR3 is built from 20 residues. Deletions cut 3 bases from V and 1 base from J, with 28 bases between. The CDR3 sequence is CASSFSRQAGYRIASYEQYF. The CDR3 DNA follows: TGTGCCAGCAGTTTTTCCCGACAGGCGGGGTACAGAATAGCTTCCTACGAGCAGTACTTC.

The V and J genes are TRBV15 and TRBJ2-1; D is possibly TRBD1 or TRBD2 (7 bases each). This CDR3 has 13 residues. The V gene lost 8 bases and the J gene lost 5 bases, with 13 bases spanning the gap. CDR1 and CDR2 (germline): LNHNV, YYDKDF (reference sequence). CDR3 nucleotides: TGTGCCACCTCGGCAGGGGGGGACAATGAGCAGTTCTTC. Protein product: CATSAGGDNEQFF.

In its sample, this clonotype was seen a few times. The chain joins TRBV18 to TRBJ2-1; D is uncertain. The CDR3 runs 12 residues. The germline V gene has CDR1 KGHSH and CDR2 LQKENI. Trimming shortened V by 3 bases and J by 9 bases, and 9 bases separated the two germline ends. The chain's CDR3 is CASSPPLGEQFF. The CDR3 DNA reads as TGTGCCAGCTCACCCCCCCTTGGTGAGCAGTTCTTC.

The chain joins TRBV30 to TRBJ2-4; 10 positions agree with TRBD2. V lost 2 bases, J lost 0 bases, and 1 base stayed unmatched. The CDR3 runs to 15 residues. CDR1 and CDR2 (germline): GTSNPN, SVGIG (reference sequence). The DNA of the CDR3 is TGTGCCTGGAGTACTAGCGGGGTAGCCAAAAACATTCAGTACTTC. It encodes CAWSTSGVAKNIQYF. Combining the CDR3 with reference TRBV30 and TRBJ2-4 gives the whole variable domain SQTIHQWPATLVQPVGSPLSLECTVEGTSNPNLYWYRQAAGRGLQLLFYSVGIGQISSEVPQNLSASRPQDRQFILSSKKLLLSDSGFYLCAWSTSGVAKNIQYFGAGTRLSVL.

This clonotype has a handful of counts. The chain carries TRBV29-1 and TRBJ1-1, with 9 bases lining up with TRBD1. Germline CDR1 SQVTM, CDR2 ANQGSEA. V was pared by 6 bases and J by 1 base, with 12 bases of the junction left unmatched. The CDR3 covers 16 residues. CDR3 region: CSVKPGQGIRNTEAFF. The CDR3 region has the DNA TGCAGCGTGAAGCCGGGACAGGGAATTAGGAACACTGAAGCTTTCTTT.

The sample holds a few counts of this clonotype. V is TRBV10-3 and J is TRBJ2-1, with TRBD2 identical over 9 bases. Germline V gives CDR1 ENHRY, CDR2 SYGVKD. The CDR3 extends over 18 amino acids. Losses at the gene ends were 3 bases for V and 7 bases for J; bases not matched to a gene: 16. CDR3: CAISETQLSGSTANEQFF. The CDR3 nucleotides are TGTGCCATCAGTGAAACCCAACTTAGCGGGAGTACTGCTAATGAGCAGTTCTTC.

This sequence joins TRBV20-1 and TRBJ2-7; D is perhaps TRBD2 (5 bases). The CDR3 extends over 15 amino acids. Trimming pared 2 bases from V and 0 bases from J, leaving 14 bases between. Germline CDR1 and CDR2: DFQATT and SNEGSKA (reference sequence). The CDR3 sequence is CSARTNTGISYEQYF. The CDR3 bases are TGCAGTGCTAGAACAAATACCGGGATCTCCTACGAGCAGTACTTC.

V and J are TRBV3-1 and TRBJ2-2; D unresolved. V lost 2 bases, J lost 5 bases, and 9 bases lay in between. The CDR3 has 14 residues. Per germline, CDR1 LGHDT and CDR2 YNNKEL (reference sequence). The CDR3 bases are TGTGCCAGCAGCCAACGAAAAATAACCGGGGAGCTGTTTTTT. This codes for CASSQRKITGELFF.

V usage is TRBV29-1 and J usage is TRBJ2-7; tentatively, D is TRBD1 or TRBD2 (5 bases each). Germline CDR1 reads SQVTM; CDR2 reads ANQGSEA. The germline V and J ends were trimmed by 4 bases and 9 bases, with 16 bases remaining between them. CDR3 length: 12 amino acids. CDR3 DNA: TGCAGCGTTGTCGGGACCGACCCCGGGCAGTACTTC. Protein sequence: CSVVGTDPGQYF.

The V call is TRBV28, the J call TRBJ2-1; D is unclear. Germline assignment: CDR1 MDHEN and CDR2 SYDVKM. This CDR3 region has 12 residues. Trimming took off 10 bases at V and 7 bases at J, with 14 bases between the two ends. CDR3 nucleotides: TGTGCCACCTGCCCAGAACAGAATGAGCAGTTCTTC. Its translation: CATCPEQNEQFF. Drawing the rest from reference TRBV28 and TRBJ2-1, the complete variable domain is DVKVTQSSRYLVKRTGEKVFLECVQDMDHENMFWYRQDPGLGLRLIYFSYDVKMKEKGDIPEGYSVSREKKERFSLILESASTNQTSMYLCATCPEQNEQFFGPGTRLTVL.

This clonotype came up a few times. V usage is TRBV7-9 and J usage is TRBJ2-2, with D uncertain. Per the germline V gene, CDR1 is SEHNR and CDR2 is FQNEAQ (reference sequence). The V gene lost 2 bases and the J gene lost 9 bases, with 10 bases spanning the gap. CDR3 length: 13 amino acids. CDR3 DNA: TGTGCCAGCAGCTTAACAGCTTCGAGGGAGCTGTTTTTT. This translates into CASSLTASRELFF.

Many counts were recorded for this clonotype. The chain recombines TRBV12-3 or TRBV12-4 with TRBJ2-7; TRBD2 matches 7 bases. This CDR3 is 14 amino acids long. The ends lost 7 bases at V and 0 bases at J; junction bases unmatched: 6. The chain's CDR3 is CASTAGTISYEQYF. Written as DNA, the CDR3 is TGTGCCAGCACCGCCGGGACTATCTCCTACGAGCAGTACTTC.